The 29 T cell receptor beta chains listed next were all sequenced from one sample in a study of tumor T cells in aggressive B-cell lymphoma. The protocol was immunoSEQ multiplex PCR, while the TCRdb copy is restricted to in-frame clones and leaves out a portion. The profile covers around 4,000 clones, with around 94% appearing a single time and 2.1% taken by the ten largest. What was sequenced was tumor tissue. The source of these receptors is an adult with diffuse large B cell lymphoma.

V and J are TRBV5-1 and TRBJ2-7; TRBD1 agrees at 8 bases. Losses at the gene ends were 4 bases for V and 3 bases for J; bases not matched to a gene: 6. The CDR3 is 14 residues long. Per germline, CDR1 SGHRS and CDR2 YFSETQ. This chain's CDR3 is CASSPTGGNYEQYF. The CDR3 nucleotides read TGCGCCAGCAGCCCAACAGGGGGAAACTACGAGCAGTACTTC.

The genes are TRBV28 and TRBJ1-2; the D gene is possibly TRBD1 (5 bases). The CDR3 covers 12 residues. Trimming cost V 5 bases and J 8 bases, with 12 bases left between them. Per the germline V gene, CDR1 is MDHEN and CDR2 is SYDVKM. CDR3: CASSEGVEGYTF. The CDR3 coding sequence is TGTGCCAGCAGTGAAGGGGTTGAGGGCTACACCTTC.

The gene calls are TRBV4-2 and TRBJ1-3; 9 bases fit TRBD1. This CDR3 region has 16 residues. V lost 5 bases and J lost 3; bases outside the gene matches: 8. The germline V gene has CDR1 LGHNA and CDR2 YNFKEQ. The CDR3 loop reads CASSSTGTGFGNTIYF. CDR3 DNA: TGTGCCAGCAGCTCAACCGGGACAGGGTTTGGAAACACCATATATTTT.

The chain combines TRBV2 with TRBJ1-5; D not certain. V was shortened by 6 bases and J by 5 bases, with 14 bases between the two germline ends. Germline values: CDR1 SNHLY, CDR2 FYNNEI. The CDR3 has 14 amino acids. The chain's CDR3 is CASSLWTSDQPQHF. CDR3 coding DNA: TGTGCCAGCAGCCTCTGGACTTCTGATCAGCCCCAGCATTTT.

This rearrangement joins TRBV19 to TRBJ1-4; D ambiguous. V was shortened by 4 bases and J by 8 bases, with 11 bases between the two germline ends. This CDR3 spans 13 amino acids. CDR1 and CDR2 (germline): LNHDA, SQIVND (reference sequence). The CDR3 bases are TGTGCCAGTAGTAGAACTAGGGAGGAAAAACTGTTTTTT. This translates into CASSRTREEKLFF.

The chain has TRBV7-2 and TRBJ2-5; no definite D call. V lost 5 bases to trimming and J lost 1 base, with 8 bases between them. Germline V gene sequence: CDR1 SGHTA, CDR2 FQGNSA. CDR3 size: 13 residues. The CDR3: CASSVPFQETQYF. The DNA of the CDR3 is TGTGCCAGCAGCGTTCCCTTCCAAGAGACCCAGTACTTC.

The chain combines TRBV18 with TRBJ2-7, with 7 bases fitting TRBD2. The germline gives CDR1 KGHSH, CDR2 LQKENI. This CDR3 spans 15 amino acids. V shed 3 bases and J 9 bases; nucleotides not matched to a gene: 14. The CDR3, as DNA: TGTGCCAGCTCACCCACAGAAGGGAGGGCCATTGGGCAGTACTTC. This codes for CASSPTEGRAIGQYF.

As for this clone: Germline and junction disagree at one end, which may indicate a read error. This chain joins TRBV7-9 and TRBJ2-5; possible D gene TRBD2, 5 bases. CDR1 is SEHNR, CDR2 FQNEAQ, per germline (reference sequence). This CDR3 is built from 15 residues. This CDR3 is CASSLERALAETQYF. Here the CDR3 DNA reads TGTGCCAGCAGTTTAGAAAGGGCGTTAGCGGAGACCCAGTACTTC.

The chain is built from TRBV19 and TRBJ1-5; the D is unclear. The V gene's germline CDR1 is LNHDA and CDR2 SQIVND (reference sequence). V was cut by 3 bases and J by 12 bases, with 12 bases left in between. The CDR3 sequence is 12 residues long. Written as DNA, the CDR3 is TGTGCCAGTAGTATTGGACTTTCCTTCCAGCATTTT. Translating it yields CASSIGLSFQHF.

The rearrangement links TRBV2 to TRBJ2-3; TRBD2 is a possible D gene (6 bases). Germline CDR1 and CDR2: SNHLY and FYNNEI. V lost 4 bases and J 0 bases, leaving 11 bases between the germline ends. The length of the CDR3 is 15 residues. The CDR3 coding sequence is TGTGCCAGCAGTGGTTGGAGGGCTAGCACAGATACGCAGTATTTT. Translated: CASSGWRASTDTQYF.

The V call is TRBV29-1, the J call TRBJ2-1; 10 nucleotides align to TRBD2. Germline assignment: CDR1 SQVTM and CDR2 ANQGSEA. The CDR3 consists of 16 residues. The junction had 7 bases not matched to a gene; V was cut back by 5 bases and J by 0 bases. The CDR3 reads CSVKGASGSSYNEQFF. The DNA for the CDR3 is TGCAGCGTTAAGGGGGCTAGCGGGAGCTCCTACAATGAGCAGTTCTTC.

This rearrangement joins TRBV18 to TRBJ2-7, with D possibly matching TRBD2 (6 bases). The CDR3 loop spans 14 amino acids. Germline CDR1 is KGHSH and CDR2 is LQKENI. The ends were cut back, 2 bases at V and 5 bases at J, with 13 bases in the middle. The DNA of the CDR3 is TGTGCCAGCTCACCAGGGGTCTCGGGGGACGAGCAGTACTTC. This sequence encodes CASSPGVSGDEQYF.

The chain has TRBV5-1 and TRBJ2-7, with 12 bases that match TRBD1. V was pared by 4 bases and J by 2 bases, with 4 bases of the junction left unmatched. Germline V CDR1 and CDR2: SGHRS, YFSETQ. This CDR3 spans 15 amino acids. CDR3 residues: CASSAGTGGPYEQYF. The CDR3 nucleotides are TGCGCCAGCAGCGCGGGGACAGGGGGCCCCTACGAGCAGTACTTC.

The V and J genes are TRBV20-1 and TRBJ1-1; no reliable D call. The germline CDR1 and CDR2 sequences are DFQATT and SNEGSKA (reference sequence). The CDR3 is made up of 11 amino acids. The V end lost 4 bases, the J end lost 0 bases, and 3 bases lay between the germline ends. The CDR3 sequence is CSANMNTEAFF. In nucleotides, the CDR3 is TGCAGTGCTAACATGAACACTGAAGCTTTCTTT.

The chain recombines TRBV5-8 with TRBJ2-7, with 12 positions matching TRBD1. The germline gives CDR1 SGHTS, CDR2 YDEGEE. CDR3 size: 15 residues. Losses at the gene ends were 4 bases for V and 5 bases for J; bases not matched to a gene: 7. In DNA form, the CDR3 reads TGTGCCAGCAGCGACCGGGACAGGGGGCTACACGAGCAGTACTTC. It codes for CASSDRDRGLHEQYF.

The chain employs TRBV28 and TRBJ1-1, with D uncertain. Trimming shortened V by 2 bases and J by 2 bases, and 3 bases separated the two germline ends. CDR1 is MDHEN, CDR2 SYDVKM, per germline. The CDR3 totals 12 residues. The CDR3 here is CASSLTNTEAFF. CDR3 coding DNA: TGTGCCAGCAGTTTAACAAACACTGAAGCTTTCTTT.

This clone was counted once. This sequence joins TRBV7-8 and TRBJ2-2, with D possibly matching TRBD2 (6 bases). The CDR3 runs to 18 residues. Deletions cut 1 base from V and 5 bases from J, with 20 bases between. Germline V gene sequence: CDR1 SGHVS, CDR2 FQNEAQ. CDR3 region: CASSLELPRRAGTGELFF. Here the CDR3 DNA reads TGTGCCAGCAGCTTAGAACTCCCACGGAGGGCTGGAACCGGGGAGCTGTTTTTT.

This sequence joins TRBV7-9 and TRBJ1-1; no firm D call. CDR1 is SEHNR and CDR2 is FQNEAQ in the germline V gene (reference sequence). The CDR3 runs 14 residues. The V and J ends lost 5 bases and 0 bases respectively, with 10 bases between them. DNA for the CDR3: TGTGCCAGCAGCCACAGCGGTATGAACACTGAAGCTTTCTTT. It codes for CASSHSGMNTEAFF.

Remarks on this clone: The junction departs from the called germline gene at one end, perhaps through a read error. The chain recombines TRBV9 with TRBJ1-5; 7 nucleotides align to TRBD1. CDR3 length equals 15 residues. CDR1 and CDR2 from the germline V gene are SGDLS and YYNGEE. The CDR3 DNA sequence: TGTGCCAGCAGCCCCCGGGACAGTTTATATCAGCCCCAACATTTT. Amino acids: CASSPRDSLYQPQHF.

The chain couples TRBV18 to TRBJ1-2, with unresolved D. V lost 1 base and J 3 bases, leaving 9 bases between the germline ends. This CDR3 comprises 14 residues. Germline V lookup: CDR1 KGHSH, CDR2 LQKENI. As DNA, the CDR3 is TGTGCCAGCTCACCACAGAAGGGAGACTATGGCTACACCTTC. Protein: CASSPQKGDYGYTF.

The chain couples TRBV15 to TRBJ1-3, with 7 nucleotides matching TRBD1. After removal of 1 base from V and 8 bases from J, the junction contained 8 bases not matched to a gene. Per germline, CDR1 LNHNV and CDR2 YYDKDF (reference sequence). The CDR3 loop spans 15 amino acids. The CDR3 loop reads CATSRVGGGADTIYF. CDR3 bases: TGTGCCACCAGCAGAGTAGGAGGGGGCGCGGACACCATATATTTT.

The chain uses TRBV29-1 and TRBJ2-5, with TRBD1 identical over 9 bases. V gave up 3 bases and J gave up 7 bases; unmatched junction bases: 12. The CDR3 is 15 residues long. Germline V gene data show CDR1 as SQVTM and CDR2 as ANQGSEA. The CDR3 loop is CSVDPRTGDVGTQYF. The CDR3 DNA sequence: TGCAGCGTTGACCCCAGGACAGGGGATGTAGGGACCCAGTACTTC.

This chain joins TRBV30 and TRBJ2-1; possibly TRBD2 for D (6 bases). The CDR3 is 14 amino acids. Germline CDR1 is GTSNPN and CDR2 is SVGIG (reference sequence). With 2 bases removed from V and 8 bases from J, the gap between germline ends came to 16 bases. The CDR3 coding sequence is TGTGCCTGGAGTCCCCTAAGGAGGGTCCATGAGCAGTTCTTC. It encodes CAWSPLRRVHEQFF.

This clone has only a few counts. The V and J genes are TRBV15 and TRBJ1-2; D is possibly TRBD1 (6 bases). CDR3 length: 18 amino acids. V shed 0 bases and J shed 6 bases, with 23 bases lying between them. Per germline, CDR1 LNHNV and CDR2 YYDKDF (reference sequence). CDR3 DNA: TGTGCCACCAGCAGAGATTGGGCGGGGGGGGCTGGGAACGATGGCTACACCTTC. This codes for CATSRDWAGGAGNDGYTF.

The J gene is TRBJ1-1, the V gene TRBV9; D perhaps matches TRBD1 (5 bases). V was clipped by 0 bases and J by 6 bases, with 15 bases between them. The CDR3 spans 15 residues. Germline V CDR1 and CDR2: SGDLS, YYNGEE. The CDR3 loop is CASSVDGGVVSEAFF. CDR3 DNA sequence: TGTGCCAGCAGCGTAGATGGGGGGGTGGTTTCTGAAGCTTTCTTT.

V and J are TRBV2 and TRBJ2-1, with 7 bases matching TRBD2. Germline V gene data show CDR1 as SNHLY and CDR2 as FYNNEI. The CDR3 length is 16 residues. J lost 8 bases, V lost 10 bases, and 20 bases had no gene match. The CDR3 loop is CATSSTSLWGGYEQFF. The CDR3 nucleotides read TGTGCCACTTCTTCGACTAGCTTGTGGGGAGGTTATGAGCAGTTCTTC.

This chain uses TRBV2 with TRBJ2-3; 8 bases agree with TRBD2. The CDR3 runs 18 residues. After removal of 7 bases from V and 5 bases from J, the junction contained 20 bases not matched to a gene. Germline V gene data show CDR1 as SNHLY and CDR2 as FYNNEI. The chain's CDR3 is CASTPTVAGPRRVDTQYF. In nucleotides, the CDR3 is TGTGCCAGCACCCCGACCGTAGCGGGACCTCGAAGGGTAGATACGCAGTATTTT.

V and J are TRBV18 and TRBJ2-5; 11 bases are shared with TRBD1. The J call may be mistaken, given a closer DNA end match to TRBJ2-7. The germline V gene has CDR1 KGHSH and CDR2 LQKENI. The CDR3 has 16 amino acids. The CDR3 sequence: CASSLGRTGGPYEQYF. CDR3 bases: TGTGCCAGCTCCCTCGGAAGGACAGGGGGCCCCTACGAGCAGTACTTC.

V gene TRBV7-8 combines with J gene TRBJ1-1, with 9 bases lining up with TRBD1. Germline V gene sequence: CDR1 SGHVS, CDR2 FQNEAQ. The trim removed 5 bases at V and 6 bases at J, leaving 7 bases unmatched. There are 14 residues in the CDR3. The CDR3 nucleotides read TGTGCCAGCAGCCCCGGGACAGGGTTCGCTGAAGCTTTCTTT. Translation: CASSPGTGFAEAFF.